A selection of T cell receptor beta chains follows, all from one sample in a study of cytomegalovirus exposure and HLA in healthy donors. Sequencing was performed with immunoSEQ multiplex PCR; in TCRdb, only in-frame clones are kept and a portion is missing. This table holds 150,000 to 200,000 clones, around nine tenths found once. Sequencing input: PBMCs. The source of these receptors is a woman aged 30 to 39 in good health and CMV-seronegative. Each CDR3 is given with its conserved first and last residue. A D gene is named only where the DNA matches it firmly. Expanded clones are given a class, and other clones once, few, many or no size at all.

D gene | J gene | V gene | clone size | CDR3 DNA | CDR3 protein
TRBD1 | TRBJ1-1 | TRBV5-4 | - | TGTGCCAGCAGCAAGGACAGGGGGAACACTGAAGCTTTCTTT | CASSKDRGNTEAFF
TRBD1 | TRBJ1-1 | TRBV30 | - | TGTGCCTGGAGTTCAGGGGGTGGCACTGAAGCTTTCTTT | CAWSSGGGTEAFF
TRBD1 | TRBJ2-1 | TRBV6-5 | - | TGTGCCAGCAGCCAAACAGGGGGCAGATCGAATGAGCAGTTCTTC | CASSQTGGRSNEQFF
TRBD1 | TRBJ1-5 | TRBV27 | - | TGTGCCAGCAGCCAAACAGGGGTGGGTCAGCCCCAGCATTTT | CASSQTGVGQPQHF
- | TRBJ2-7 | TRBV29-1 | - | TGCAGCGTTGAATCTGTAGCCTACGAGCAGTACTTC | CSVESVAYEQYF
- | TRBJ2-3 | TRBV5-1 | - | TGCGCCAGCAGCGTTCGACAGCGAACAGATACGCAGTATTTT | CASSVRQRTDTQYF
TRBD2 | TRBJ2-1 | TRBV13 | - | TGTGCCAGCAGCTTGGAGCGGGGGGCCTACAATGAGCAGTTCTTC | CASSLERGAYNEQFF
TRBD1 | TRBJ1-2 | TRBV6-5 | - | TGTGCCAGCAGTTACTCGACAGGGGGCTCCTATGGCTACACCTTC | CASSYSTGGSYGYTF
- | TRBJ2-1 | TRBV30 | once | TGTGCCTGGAGTATACAGCGACGGGAGATCAATGAGCAGTTCTTC | CAWSIQRREINEQFF
- | TRBJ2-7 | TRBV7-2 | - | TGTGCCAGCAGCTTAGCCGTGGGACTCCGCTCCTACGAGCAGTACTTC | CASSLAVGLRSYEQYF
TRBD1 | TRBJ1-1 | TRBV5-1 | once | TGCGCCAGCAGCTTGCGGACAGGGCAGAACACTGAAGCTTTCTTT | CASSLRTGQNTEAFF
- | TRBJ1-2 | TRBV15 | - | TGTGCCACCAGCAGAGGTGGTAGGGTCCGGGAAGGCTACACCTTC | CATSRGGRVREGYTF
- | TRBJ2-7 | TRBV7-9 | - | TGTGCCAGCAGTTTGACAGAAAGGTCCTACGAGCAGTACTTC | CASSLTERSYEQYF
TRBD2 | TRBJ2-3 | TRBV9 | - | TGTGCCAGCAGCCCCCACGCGAGCGGCCCAGGGACTAGCGGGGTAGATACGCAGTATTTT | CASSPHASGPGTSGVDTQYF
TRBD1 | TRBJ1-5 | TRBV7-2 | many | TGTGCCAGCAGCACCGTAACAGGGGGCAATCAGCCCCAGCATTTT | CASSTVTGGNQPQHF
- | TRBJ2-5 | TRBV4-2 | - | TGTGCCAGCAGCCCCAGACTAGGGACCCAGGAGACCCAGTACTTC | CASSPRLGTQETQYF
- | TRBJ1-1 | TRBV19 | - | TGTGCCAGTATACGATGGGCCATGAACACTGAAGCTTTCTTT | CASIRWAMNTEAFF
TRBD1 | TRBJ1-3 | TRBV30 | - | TGTGCCTGGAGCAGGCAGGGGGAGTGGGGAAGCTCTGGAAACACCATATATTTT | CAWSRQGEWGSSGNTIYF
TRBD1 | TRBJ2-5 | TRBV5-1 | once | TGCGCCAGCAGCTTGGGGGCACAAGGACAGGGGGCTGGAGAGACCCAGTACTTC | CASSLGAQGQGAGETQYF
- | TRBJ2-7 | TRBV18 | - | TGTGCCAGCTCACCGACGGCCGAGACAGACTACGAGCAGTACTTC | CASSPTAETDYEQYF
- | TRBJ1-3 | TRBV4-1 | - | TGCGCCAGCAGCCAACCTCGAGGGATATCTGGAAACACCATATATTTT | CASSQPRGISGNTIYF
- | TRBJ2-3 | TRBV10-1 | - | TGCGCCAGCGCAAGACTATCCCCCTCAGATACGCAGTATTTT | CASARLSPSDTQYF
TRBD1 | TRBJ1-2 | TRBV6-4 | few | TGTGCCAGCAGTGCCGGACAGGGGGCATTTGGCTACACCTTC | CASSAGQGAFGYTF
- | TRBJ1-6 | TRBV5-1 | - | TGCGCCAGCAGCTTGGGGCAGGCCTATAATTCACCCCTCCACTTT | CASSLGQAYNSPLHF
TRBD2 | TRBJ2-3 | TRBV15 | - | TGTGCCACCAGCAGCGGACTAGCGGGGGTCGATACGCAGTATTTT | CATSSGLAGVDTQYF
- | TRBJ1-2 | TRBV6-1 | - | TGTGCCAGCATCATTGTCGGGGGCTATGGCTACACCTTC | CASIIVGGYGYTF
- | TRBJ2-3 | TRBV27 | - | TGTGCCAGCAAATACGGTCCAGATACGCAGTATTTT | CASKYGPDTQYF
TRBD1 | TRBJ1-5 | TRBV4-1 | - | TGCGCCAGCAGCCAAGACCCCTCAGGGGGCCGTTTTCAGCCCCAGCATTTT | CASSQDPSGGRFQPQHF
TRBD1 | TRBJ1-1 | TRBV5-4 | - | TGTGCCAGCAGCTTGGACCAGGGGGCCACTGAAGCTTTCTTT | CASSLDQGATEAFF
- | TRBJ2-1 | TRBV2 | - | TGTGCCAGCACTGAACAAACCTACAATGAGCAGTTCTTC | CASTEQTYNEQFF
TRBD1 | TRBJ2-1 | TRBV18 | - | TGTGCCAGCTCACCGACAGGGGGTACCGGTGAGCAGTTCTTC | CASSPTGGTGEQFF
TRBD1 | TRBJ2-7 | TRBV5-1 | - | TGCGCCAGCAGTCCCGGGACAGGGAAGCACGAGCAGTACTTC | CASSPGTGKHEQYF
- | TRBJ2-3 | TRBV30 | - | TGTGCCTGGTCACTAGCAAGCACAGATACGCAGTATTTT | CAWSLASTDTQYF
TRBD1 | TRBJ1-2 | TRBV6-6 | - | TGTGCCAGCAGTTCCCGGGGACAGCCGTATGGCTACACCTTC | CASSSRGQPYGYTF
- | TRBJ2-3 | TRBV19 | - | TGTGCCAGTAGTGCCCCCCGGCGGGGGCAAGATACGCAGTATTTT | CASSAPRRGQDTQYF
TRBD1 | TRBJ2-3 | TRBV18 | - | TGTGCCAGCCAGACTCGACAGGGTCTTCAAGATACGCAGTATTTT | CASQTRQGLQDTQYF
- | TRBJ1-2 | TRBV5-1 | once | TGCGCCAGCAGCCCCGAGTTCAGGGGCAGCGGCTACACCTTC | CASSPEFRGSGYTF
TRBD1 | TRBJ2-7 | TRBV2 | - | TGTGCCAGCAGTGGGGGGTCGACAGGGACGCGCCCCAAACCTCCCTACGAGCAGTACTTC | CASSGGSTGTRPKPPYEQYF
- | TRBJ2-1 | TRBV30 | - | TGTGCCTGGGATAGGGGCAATGAGCAGTTCTTC | CAWDRGNEQFF
- | TRBJ1-1 | TRBV9 | - | TGTGCCAGCAGCGTAGGGGGTGTGGAGGGAGCTTATGAAGCTTTCTTT | CASSVGGVEGAYEAFF
- | TRBJ2-5 | TRBV6-1 | - | TGTGCCTCCAGGAGTGGGAGGAGGGAGACCCAGTACTTC | CASRSGRRETQYF
- | TRBJ1-2 | TRBV27 | - | TGTGCCAGCAGTTTATCGGTAGGGGACATTTATGGCTACACCTTC | CASSLSVGDIYGYTF
TRBD1 | TRBJ1-6 | TRBV9 | once | TGTGCCAGCAGCGTAGGGGACAGGGTTTACCCTAATTCACCCCTCCACTTT | CASSVGDRVYPNSPLHF
- | TRBJ2-1 | TRBV25-1 | - | TGTGCCAGCAGTGATTTGACAGGAAGCAATGAGCAGTTCTTC | CASSDLTGSNEQFF